The entry below gives a single TCR beta chain sequence along with its context. No antigen is known for it. The CDR3 sequence is 16 residues long. The germline CDR1 and CDR2 sequences are LNHNV and YYDKDF (reference sequence). Trimming took 3 bases from V and 2 from J; bases not matched to a gene: 2. This record comes from a study of T cells in localized non-small cell lung cancer. TCRdb's copy holds only in-frame clones and misses some; the assay was immunoSEQ multiplex PCR. The sample carries some 4,000 clones, about 25% recorded once. Findings of the study overall: Clonality peaked in uninvolved adjacent lung rather than tumor. Sequencing involved a lone tumor region, leaving heterogeneity possible.

The sequence was collected from a male donor aged 60 or over with stage I lung adenocarcinoma. The V gene is TRBV15, the J gene TRBJ2-7; 15 bases are a match to TRBD2. The sequencing used lung tumor tissue, collected before any cancer treatment. CDR3 protein: CATSSGTSGGPYEQYF. As DNA, the CDR3 is TGTGCCACCAGCAGTGGGACTAGCGGGGGGCCCTACGAGCAGTACTTC.